This TCR beta chain emerged from a study of blood T cell repertoires in COVID-19. Profiling relied on immunoSEQ multiplex PCR, and the TCRdb table lists in-frame clones only, not all of them. The repertoire holds approximately 97,000 clones, about 85% seen once, with around 2% in the top ten. J lost 0 bases, V lost 6 bases, and 14 bases had no gene match. The CDR3 covers 19 residues. Germline V lookup: CDR1 MNHEY, CDR2 SMNVEV (reference sequence). This chain links TRBV27 with TRBJ2-6; the match to TRBD1 covers 7 bases. Sequenced: peripheral blood. This TCR came from a man in his forties or fifties with active COVID-19. The CDR3 nucleotides are TGTGCCAGCAGACTATGGCCGGGACAGAGCAGCTCTGGGGCCAACGTCCTGACTTTC. Encoded protein: CASRLWPGQSSSGANVLTF.